Following are 32 T cell receptor beta chains from one sample sequenced in a study of cytomegalovirus exposure and HLA in healthy donors. Amplification used 60 Vbeta primers and 13 Jbeta primers. The method was immunoSEQ multiplex PCR; TCRdb's version includes in-frame clones alone and lacks a portion of them. This sample has about 300,000 clones, with roughly 90% found just once. Sequenced material: PBMCs. Receptors originate from a man in his forties in good health and CMV-seropositive.

The rearrangement joins TRBV19 to TRBJ2-5; TRBD2 matches 8 bases. With 3 bases clipped from V and 5 bases from J, the junction kept 8 bases outside the gene matches. Looked up from germline, CDR1 is LNHDA and CDR2 is SQIVND (reference sequence). This CDR3 has 15 residues. The CDR3 protein is CASSIGGRTWETQYF. CDR3 in DNA: TGTGCCAGTAGTATTGGCGGGAGGACGTGGGAGACCCAGTACTTC.

The chain combines TRBV28 with TRBJ2-3, with TRBD2 identical over 10 bases. The CDR3 length is 15 residues. V trimming: 4 bases; J trimming: 4 bases; junction bases outside the gene matches: 5. Germline CDR1 and CDR2: MDHEN and SYDVKM. The CDR3 DNA reads as TGTGCCAGCAGTTACCTAGCGGGAGTCGCAGATACGCAGTATTTT. It specifies CASSYLAGVADTQYF.

This clone appeared a single time. The J gene is TRBJ1-2, the V gene TRBV18; a possible D gene is TRBD1 (5 bases). CDR1 KGHSH and CDR2 LQKENI come from the germline V gene. The CDR3 spans 12 residues. Trimming took 5 bases from V and 8 from J, leaving 12 bases between them. The DNA of the CDR3 is TGTGCCAGCTCAGCCGATCAGGGAGGCTACACCTTC. Translating gives CASSADQGGYTF.

V and J are TRBV18 and TRBJ2-2, with 10 bases lining up with TRBD2. V lost 3 bases and J lost 1; bases outside the gene matches: 8. Germline CDR1 and CDR2: KGHSH and LQKENI. The CDR3 extends over 18 amino acids. CDR3 sequence reads: CASSPYIAGGRNTGELFF. The DNA of the CDR3 is TGTGCCAGCTCACCTTATATAGCGGGAGGCCGGAACACCGGGGAGCTGTTTTTT.

The genes are TRBV4-2 and TRBJ2-7, with TRBD2 matching over 8 bases. The trim removed 3 bases at V and 2 bases at J, leaving 6 bases unmatched. CDR1 and CDR2 (germline): LGHNA, YNFKEQ. This CDR3 region has 15 residues. The CDR3 DNA reads as TGTGCCAGCAGCCATTATAGCGGGACTACCTACGAGCAGTACTTC. Its protein is CASSHYSGTTYEQYF.

The table lists this clone with a count of one. J is TRBJ2-7 and V is TRBV2; the match to TRBD1 covers 10 bases. Germline loops: CDR1 SNHLY, CDR2 FYNNEI. Trimming took 3 bases from V and 4 from J; bases not matched to a gene: 6. The CDR3 is 15 amino acids. The CDR3 DNA reads as TGTGCCAGCAGTGATTGGGGGACAGGGGTTTACGAGCAGTACTTC. Protein: CASSDWGTGVYEQYF.

V is TRBV6-1 and J is TRBJ1-1; D is possibly TRBD1 (6 bases). The CDR3 runs to 12 residues. Germline values: CDR1 MNHNS, CDR2 SASEGT. Here the CDR3 reads CAGGQRNTEAFF. The DNA of the CDR3 is TGTGCGGGCGGACAGAGAAACACTGAAGCTTTCTTT.

Only a few counts were recorded for this clone. V gene TRBV5-1 combines with J gene TRBJ2-2, with 7 bases fitting TRBD2. The CDR3 runs 13 residues. V shed 5 bases, J shed 5 bases, and the junction held 3 bases outside the gene matches. Germline V gene data show CDR1 as SGHRS and CDR2 as YFSETQ. The DNA for the CDR3 is TGCGCCAGCAGGAGCGGGACTACCGGGGAGCTGTTTTTT. It encodes CASRSGTTGELFF.

This clone occurred a few times. The rearrangement joins TRBV28 to TRBJ1-5, with 8 bases matching TRBD1. Per the germline V gene, CDR1 is MDHEN and CDR2 is SYDVKM. The CDR3 runs to 11 residues. The CDR3 loop reads CTTGENQPQHF. The CDR3 DNA reads TGTACGACAGGGGAGAATCAGCCCCAGCATTTT. The full variable domain, its missing parts supplied by reference TRBV28 and TRBJ1-5, is DVKVTQSSRYLVKRTGEKVFLECVQDMDHENMFWYRQDPGLGLRLIYFSYDVKMKEKGDIPEGYSVSREKKERFSLILESASTNQTSMYLCTTGENQPQHFGDGTRLSIL.

The chain employs TRBV7-8 and TRBJ1-3; no clear D gene. V lost 2 bases to trimming and J lost 0 bases, with 11 bases between them. There are 16 residues in the CDR3. The V gene's germline CDR1 is SGHVS and CDR2 FQNEAQ. The DNA of the CDR3 is TGTGCCAGCAGCTTACCGTCACTCCTCTCTGGAAACACCATATATTTT. Protein sequence: CASSLPSLLSGNTIYF.

The chain recombines TRBV5-8 with TRBJ2-1; tentatively, D is TRBD1 (6 bases). The CDR3 loop spans 12 amino acids. Germline lookup yields CDR1 SGHTS and CDR2 YDEGEE. Trimming removed 5 bases from V and 7 bases from J, with 10 bases in between. In DNA form, the CDR3 reads TGTGCCAGCAGACGGACAGTAAATGAGCAGTTCTTC. This encodes CASRRTVNEQFF.

The chain employs TRBV6-1 and TRBJ1-1; unclear D gene. Between the trimmed V and J ends, which lost 8 bases and 3 bases, there was a span of 13 bases. The CDR3 covers 13 residues. CDR1 is MNHNS and CDR2 is SASEGT in the germline V gene. The CDR3 nucleotides read TGTGCCAGCTCTCAAGAGGGCGACACTGAAGCTTTCTTT. It encodes CASSQEGDTEAFF.

The chain combines TRBV7-8 with TRBJ1-6, with 11 bases lining up with TRBD1. Trimming took 5 bases from V and 6 from J; bases not matched to a gene: 6. This CDR3 has 16 amino acids. Germline V gives CDR1 SGHVS, CDR2 FQNEAQ. This CDR3 reads CASSSWDRGSNSPLHF. CDR3 coding DNA: TGTGCCAGCAGCAGTTGGGACAGGGGGTCTAATTCACCCCTCCACTTT.

This clone was seen just once. The chain recombines TRBV10-1 with TRBJ1-5; D is unresolved. Trimming took 6 bases from V and 0 from J, leaving 21 bases between them. CDR3 length: 18 amino acids. Germline V gene sequence: CDR1 WNHNN, CDR2 SYGVQD (reference sequence). The CDR3 DNA follows: TGCGCCAGCAGGAAAAACGTTCACATTAACAATAGCAATCAGCCCCAGCATTTT. It codes for CASRKNVHINNSNQPQHF.

The chain links TRBV10-3 to TRBJ1-5; D possibly corresponds to TRBD1 (6 bases). Looked up from germline, CDR1 is ENHRY and CDR2 is SYGVKD. The V end was cut by 3 bases, the J end by 0 bases, with 12 bases between. The CDR3 loop spans 16 amino acids. DNA of the CDR3: TGTGCCATCAGTGACTCAGGGGATTATAGCAATCAGCCCCAGCATTTT. The encoded protein is CAISDSGDYSNQPQHF.

This chain joins TRBV5-1 and TRBJ1-6, with 9 positions matching TRBD1. The CDR3 runs 14 residues. V trimming: 5 bases; J trimming: 7 bases; junction bases outside the gene matches: 4. Germline CDR1 SGHRS, CDR2 YFSETQ. The CDR3 region is CASRSGQGNSPLHF. DNA for the CDR3: TGCGCCAGCAGGTCGGGACAGGGCAATTCACCCCTCCACTTT.

The rearrangement joins TRBV20-1 to TRBJ1-1, with D unclear. Germline V gene lookup returns CDR1 DFQATT and CDR2 SNEGSKA (reference sequence). CDR3 length: 11 residues. V lost 6 bases and J lost 2, with 7 bases in between. The CDR3 spells CSASRNTEAFF. The CDR3 bases are TGCAGTGCCTCCCGTAACACTGAAGCTTTCTTT.

In DNA form, the CDR3 reads TGTGCCAGCAGCTTAATCCAGGGTAGCACAGATACGCAGTATTTT. Its protein product is CASSLIQGSTDTQYF. The chain is built from TRBV7-2 and TRBJ2-3, with D possibly being TRBD1 (5 bases). Germline CDR1 reads SGHTA; CDR2 reads FQGNSA. Trimming cost V 2 bases and J 0 bases, with 9 bases left between them. The CDR3 is made up of 15 amino acids.

The V and J genes are TRBV4-2 and TRBJ2-1; no clear D. The length of the CDR3 is 13 residues. Germline CDR1 LGHNA, CDR2 YNFKEQ. Trimming removed 2 bases from V and 7 bases from J, with 9 bases in between. CDR3 sequence: CASSQSPSNEQFF. CDR3 coding DNA: TGTGCCAGCAGCCAATCCCCGTCGAATGAGCAGTTCTTC.

This rearrangement joins TRBV13 to TRBJ2-1; 7 bases align to TRBD1. The CDR3 is 16 residues long. The V gene end was trimmed by 4 bases and the J gene end by 10 bases; junction bases not matched to a gene: 16. The germline gives CDR1 PRHDT, CDR2 FYEKMQ (reference sequence). The CDR3 is CASSSRQGILSREQFF. The CDR3 DNA follows: TGTGCCAGCAGCTCCCGACAGGGAATTTTGTCTCGAGAGCAGTTCTTC.

The chain is built from TRBV11-3 and TRBJ2-3; the D gene is possibly TRBD2 (5 bases). V lost 2 bases and J 2 bases, leaving 11 bases between the germline ends. Looked up from germline, CDR1 is SGHNT and CDR2 is YENEEA. The CDR3 spans 15 residues. The CDR3 sequence is CASSLRSGNTDTQYF. The CDR3 nucleotides read TGTGCCAGCAGCTTAAGAAGCGGCAACACAGATACGCAGTATTTT.

In DNA form, the CDR3 reads TGTGCCAGCAGTGACCCACAGGGGGCTCAAACTGAAGCTTTCTTT. This translates into CASSDPQGAQTEAFF. This chain links TRBV6-6 with TRBJ1-1; 9 nucleotides align to TRBD1. The V and J ends lost 5 bases and 5 bases, in that order; junction bases with no gene match: 9. The CDR3 is 15 residues long. CDR1 and CDR2 (germline): MNHNY, SVGAGI (reference sequence).

The genes are TRBV19 and TRBJ1-1; D call uncertain. Germline V gene sequence: CDR1 LNHDA, CDR2 SQIVND (reference sequence). Trimming stripped 7 bases from V and 4 bases from J, with 7 bases between. This CDR3 contains 11 residues. The CDR3: CASMRVTEAFF. The CDR3 bases are TGTGCCAGTATGAGGGTCACTGAAGCTTTCTTT. Full variable domain (rest looked up from reference TRBV19 and TRBJ1-1): DGGITQSPKYLFRKEGQNVTLSCEQNLNHDAMYWYRQDPGQGLRLIYYSQIVNDFQKGDIAEGYSVSREKKESFPLTVTSAQKNPTAFYLCASMRVTEAFFGQGTRLTVV.

The rearrangement uses TRBV27 and TRBJ2-3, with D possibly TRBD2 on 5 matching bases. This CDR3 contains 13 residues. V dropped 6 bases and J dropped 2 bases, with 9 bases sitting between them. CDR1 is MNHEY and CDR2 is SMNVEV in the germline V gene (reference sequence). CDR3 nucleotides: TGTGCCAGCAGAGCGGTTGTCACAGATACGCAGTATTTT. Protein sequence: CASRAVVTDTQYF.

The CDR3 is CASSDGSTNYGYTF. The CDR3 DNA reads as TGTGCCAGCAGCGATGGCAGTACTAACTATGGCTACACCTTC. This chain links TRBV9 with TRBJ1-2; D unresolved. CDR3 size: 14 residues. V was shortened by 3 bases and J by 0 bases, with 9 bases between the two germline ends. Germline CDR1 is SGDLS and CDR2 is YYNGEE. The entire variable domain, with the rest obtained from reference TRBV9 and TRBJ1-2, is as follows: DSGVTQTPKHLITATGQRVTLRCSPRSGDLSVYWYQQSLDQGLQFLIQYYNGEERAKGNILERFSAQQFPDLHSELNLSSLELGDSALYFCASSDGSTNYGYTFGSGTRLTVV.

This chain links TRBV10-1 with TRBJ2-1; maybe TRBD2 (6 bases). V lost 3 bases to trimming and J lost 5 bases, with 14 bases between them. The CDR3 runs 15 residues. Germline V gene lookup returns CDR1 WNHNN and CDR2 SYGVQD (reference sequence). CDR3 loop: CASSDRDGGHNEQFF. In DNA, the CDR3 is TGCGCCAGCAGTGACCGGGACGGGGGACACAATGAGCAGTTCTTC.

The chain couples TRBV4-1 to TRBJ2-3; perhaps TRBD2 as D (6 bases). The CDR3 consists of 16 residues. The V end was cut by 0 bases, the J end by 0 bases, with 10 bases between. Germline V gene sequence: CDR1 MGHRA, CDR2 YSYEKL. CDR3 loop: CASSQDGGTSTDTQYF. CDR3 nucleotide sequence: TGCGCCAGCAGCCAAGACGGCGGGACCAGCACAGATACGCAGTATTTT.

This clone has more than one count but fewer than ten. The rearrangement joins TRBV4-2 to TRBJ2-2; TRBD1 aligns across 7 bases. This CDR3 is 13 amino acids long. Germline CDR1 LGHNA, CDR2 YNFKEQ. V lost 2 bases, J lost 7 bases, and 1 base stayed unmatched. CDR3 amino acids: CASSQYRGGELFF. The CDR3 DNA reads as TGTGCCAGCAGCCAATACAGGGGCGGGGAGCTGTTTTTT.

The chain recombines TRBV30 with TRBJ1-3; 8 bases line up with TRBD1. The CDR3 sequence is 15 residues long. Germline CDR1 GTSNPN, CDR2 SVGIG (reference sequence). The J segment lost 0 bases and the V segment lost 3 bases, leaving 4 bases of the junction unmatched. The CDR3 DNA reads as TGTGCCTGGAGGGGACAGGCCACCTCTGGAAACACCATATATTTT. Translated, it gives CAWRGQATSGNTIYF.

This chain uses TRBV11-2 with TRBJ2-5; D is uncertain. V lost 1 base, J lost 5 bases, and 11 bases lay in between. The germline gives CDR1 SGHAT, CDR2 FQNNGV. The CDR3 contains 14 residues. As DNA, the CDR3 is TGTGCCAGCAGCTTAGCGGGTGTCAGCGAGACCCAGTACTTC. This gives the protein CASSLAGVSETQYF.

The chain employs TRBV27 and TRBJ1-5, with TRBD1 matching 9 bases. Germline lookup yields CDR1 MNHEY and CDR2 SMNVEV (reference sequence). This CDR3 comprises 15 residues. Trimming cost V 6 bases and J 2 bases; bases outside gene matches: 5. The CDR3 spells CASSIQGAGNQPQHF. Here the CDR3 DNA reads TGTGCCAGCAGCATACAGGGGGCAGGCAATCAGCCCCAGCATTTT.

The gene calls are TRBV30 and TRBJ1-4, with D possibly TRBD1 on 6 matching bases. CDR1 and CDR2 (germline): GTSNPN, SVGIG (reference sequence). V lost 8 bases and J 2 bases, leaving 15 bases between the germline ends. The CDR3 length is 14 residues. The CDR3 loop reads CAGHTGSTNEKLFF. CDR3 nucleotides: TGTGCCGGCCATACAGGGAGCACTAATGAAAAACTGTTTTTT.